This TCR beta chain was sequenced in a study of T cell repertoires in cytomegalovirus infection. MiXCR, applied by TCRdb to the reads, yields one record per CDR3 protein. The table includes 750,000 to 950,000 distinct CDR3 sequences, 25% to 35% detected once. In germline, CDR1 is MGHRA, CDR2 YSYEKL. V dropped 3 bases and J dropped 2 bases, with 12 bases sitting between them. The CDR3 sequence is 15 residues long. A word on this clonotype: The target antigen is unknown.

V is TRBV4-1 and J is TRBJ2-3; D remains unclear. The sequenced sample was cultured CD8+ T cells from PBMCs, obtained from culture after CMV antigen stimulation. This receptor was taken from a human donor in good health (CMV status not recorded). Some clones in this sample may be carry-over from other donors' samples. The CDR3 spells CASSHRRVNTDTQYF. CDR3 DNA sequence: TGCGCCAGCAGCCACCGAAGGGTAAACACAGATACGCAGTATTTT.